These 8 T cell receptor beta chains were all obtained from the same sample, sequenced in a study of shared clonotypes between healthy human individuals. TCRdb keeps only in-frame clones here, not all; method: immunoSEQ multiplex PCR. The sample lists 950,000 to 1,100,000 clones, 60% to 80% occurring once. Sequencing input: memory CD4+ T cells sorted from blood. The subset: CD45RA-negative fraction. These TCRs come from a man younger than 30 in good health.

This sequence joins TRBV19 and TRBJ1-4; D is perhaps TRBD1 (5 bases). CDR3 length: 15 amino acids. Per germline, CDR1 LNHDA and CDR2 SQIVND (reference sequence). Trimming shortened V by 7 bases and J by 8 bases, and 20 bases separated the two germline ends. DNA of the CDR3: TGTGCCAGTACCGGTAGGGAGGGGTTGCGAGAAAAACTGTTTTTT. Protein sequence: CASTGREGLREKLFF.

The chain couples TRBV11-2 to TRBJ2-7; the D gene is possibly TRBD2 (6 bases). The CDR3 spans 15 residues. Germline V CDR1 and CDR2: SGHAT, FQNNGV. Trimming shortened V by 0 bases and J by 2 bases, and 11 bases separated the two germline ends. CDR3 in DNA: TGTGCCAGCAGCTTAGAAATCGGGACTCCCTACGAGCAGTACTTC. Its translation: CASSLEIGTPYEQYF.

The gene calls are TRBV5-1 and TRBJ1-4, with D tentatively TRBD1 (6 bases). CDR3 length: 15 amino acids. V shed 0 bases and J shed 8 bases, with 14 bases lying between them. The germline gives CDR1 SGHRS, CDR2 YFSETQ. The CDR3 is CASSLGDTQGEKLFF. The CDR3 DNA is TGCGCCAGCAGCTTGGGGGACACCCAAGGGGAAAAACTGTTTTTT.

This clone was found once. V and J are TRBV7-8 and TRBJ2-4; 12 bases map to TRBD2. Losses at the gene ends were 5 bases for V and 0 bases for J; bases not matched to a gene: 8. Germline CDR1 is SGHVS and CDR2 is FQNEAQ. The CDR3 sequence is 18 residues long. The CDR3 loop is CASSPRTSGVRAKNIQYF. The CDR3 DNA reads TGTGCCAGCAGCCCGAGGACTAGCGGGGTCAGAGCCAAAAACATTCAGTACTTC.

V gene TRBV7-9 combines with J gene TRBJ2-2, with TRBD1 as a possible D gene (6 bases). The CDR3 totals 15 residues. With 5 bases removed from V and 5 bases from J, the gap between germline ends came to 15 bases. Germline V gene data show CDR1 as SEHNR and CDR2 as FQNEAQ (reference sequence). The CDR3 region is CASSDPTGVTGELFF. DNA for the CDR3: TGTGCCAGCAGCGATCCGACAGGAGTGACCGGGGAGCTGTTTTTT.

J is TRBJ1-2 and V is TRBV28; tentatively, D is TRBD1 (6 bases). CDR3 length equals 12 residues. CDR1 MDHEN and CDR2 SYDVKM come from the germline V gene. The V gene lost 11 bases and the J gene lost 4 bases, with 14 bases spanning the gap. The CDR3, as DNA: TGTGCCGTGTACAGGGAATCCTATGGCTACACCTTC. Protein product: CAVYRESYGYTF.

This clone turned up a few times. The sample contains more than one DNA sequence encoding this CDR3. The rearrangement joins TRBV9 to TRBJ2-7; TRBD2 agrees at 7 bases. With V trimmed by 0 bases and J by 2 bases, 2 bases remained unmatched. The CDR3 totals 14 residues. From germline, CDR1 is SGDLS and CDR2 YYNGEE. In DNA form, the CDR3 reads TGTGCCAGCAGCGTAGGGACTAGTACCTACGAGCAGTACTTC. Amino acid sequence: CASSVGTSTYEQYF.

V usage is TRBV2 and J usage is TRBJ2-7; 9 bases match TRBD1. CDR1 SNHLY and CDR2 FYNNEI come from the germline V gene. Losses at the gene ends were 6 bases for V and 7 bases for J; bases not matched to a gene: 13. There are 15 residues in the CDR3. CDR3 bases: TGTGCCAGCAGATTAGACACAGGGGGCCTCGGGGAGCAGTACTTC. Translation: CASRLDTGGLGEQYF.